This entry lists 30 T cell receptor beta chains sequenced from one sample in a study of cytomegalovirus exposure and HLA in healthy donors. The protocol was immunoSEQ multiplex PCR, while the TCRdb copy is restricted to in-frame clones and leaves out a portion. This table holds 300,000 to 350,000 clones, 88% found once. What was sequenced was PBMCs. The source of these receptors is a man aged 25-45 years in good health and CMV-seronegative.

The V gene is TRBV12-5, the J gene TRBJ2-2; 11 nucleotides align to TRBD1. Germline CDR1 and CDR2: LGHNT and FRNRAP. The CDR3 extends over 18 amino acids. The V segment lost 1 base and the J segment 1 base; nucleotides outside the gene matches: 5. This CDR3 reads CASGLGTGGAENTGELFF. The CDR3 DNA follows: TGTGCTAGTGGTTTGGGGACAGGGGGCGCTGAGAACACCGGGGAGCTGTTTTTT.

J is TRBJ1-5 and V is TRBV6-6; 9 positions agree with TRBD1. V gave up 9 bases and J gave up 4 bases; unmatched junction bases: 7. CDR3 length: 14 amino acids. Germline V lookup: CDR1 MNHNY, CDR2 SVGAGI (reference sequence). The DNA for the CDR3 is TGTGCCAGTTCAGACAGGGGGGGAAATCAGCCCCAGCATTTT. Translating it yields CASSDRGGNQPQHF.

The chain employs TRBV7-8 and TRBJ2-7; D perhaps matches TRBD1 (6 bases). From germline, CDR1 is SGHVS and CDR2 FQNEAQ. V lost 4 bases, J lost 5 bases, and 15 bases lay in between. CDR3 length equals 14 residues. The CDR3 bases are TGTGCCAGCAGCTCCGGACAGAATTTCGACGAGCAGTACTTC. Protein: CASSSGQNFDEQYF. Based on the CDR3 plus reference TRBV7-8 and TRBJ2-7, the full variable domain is GAGVSQSPRYKVAKRGQDVALRCDPISGHVSLFWYQQALGQGPEFLTYFQNEAQLDKSGLPSDRFFAERPEGSVSTLKIQRTQQEDSAVYLCASSSGQNFDEQYFGPGTRLTVT.

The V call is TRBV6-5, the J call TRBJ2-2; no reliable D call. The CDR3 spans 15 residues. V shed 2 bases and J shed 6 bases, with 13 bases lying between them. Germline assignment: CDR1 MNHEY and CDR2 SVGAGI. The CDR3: CASSYMELNSGELFF. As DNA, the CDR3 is TGTGCCAGCAGTTACATGGAGCTGAATTCCGGGGAGCTGTTTTTT.

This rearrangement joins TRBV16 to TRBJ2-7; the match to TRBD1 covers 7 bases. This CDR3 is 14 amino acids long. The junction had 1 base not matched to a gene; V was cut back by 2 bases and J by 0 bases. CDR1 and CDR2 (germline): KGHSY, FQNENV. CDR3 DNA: TGTGCCAGCAGCCAAGGGACAGTCTCCTACGAGCAGTACTTC. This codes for CASSQGTVSYEQYF.

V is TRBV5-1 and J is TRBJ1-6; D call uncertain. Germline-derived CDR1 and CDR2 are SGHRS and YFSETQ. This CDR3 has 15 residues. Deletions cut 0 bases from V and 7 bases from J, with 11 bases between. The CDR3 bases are TGCGCCAGCAGCTTGGCCTCACCCGCGAATTCACCCCTCCACTTT. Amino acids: CASSLASPANSPLHF.

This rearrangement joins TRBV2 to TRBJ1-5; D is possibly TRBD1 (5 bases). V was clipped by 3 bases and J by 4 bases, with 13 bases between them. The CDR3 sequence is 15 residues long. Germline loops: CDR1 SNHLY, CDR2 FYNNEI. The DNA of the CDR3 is TGTGCCAGCAGTGAGGGGCTGGTGCAAAATCAGCCCCAGCATTTT. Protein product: CASSEGLVQNQPQHF. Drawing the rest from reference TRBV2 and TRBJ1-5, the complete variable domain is EPEVTQTPSHQVTQMGQEVILRCVPISNHLYFYWYRQILGQKVEFLVSFYNNEISEKSEIFDDQFSVERPDGSNFTLKIRSTKLEDSAMYFCASSEGLVQNQPQHFGDGTRLSIL.

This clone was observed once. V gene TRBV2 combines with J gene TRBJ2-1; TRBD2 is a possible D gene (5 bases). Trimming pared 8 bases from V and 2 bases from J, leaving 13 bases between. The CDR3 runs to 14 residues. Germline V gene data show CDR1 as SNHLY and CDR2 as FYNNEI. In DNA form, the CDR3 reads TGTGCCAGCGGCCGGGAAGGCCCCTACAATGAGCAGTTCTTC. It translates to CASGREGPYNEQFF. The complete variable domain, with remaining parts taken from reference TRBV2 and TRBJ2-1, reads EPEVTQTPSHQVTQMGQEVILRCVPISNHLYFYWYRQILGQKVEFLVSFYNNEISEKSEIFDDQFSVERPDGSNFTLKIRSTKLEDSAMYFCASGREGPYNEQFFGPGTRLTVL.

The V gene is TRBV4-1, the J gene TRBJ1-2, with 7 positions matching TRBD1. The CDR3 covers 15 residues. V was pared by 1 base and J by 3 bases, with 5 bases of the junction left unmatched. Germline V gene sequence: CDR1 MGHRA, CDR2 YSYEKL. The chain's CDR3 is CASSQAGGFDYGYTF. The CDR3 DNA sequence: TGCGCCAGCAGCCAAGCAGGGGGGTTCGACTATGGCTACACCTTC.

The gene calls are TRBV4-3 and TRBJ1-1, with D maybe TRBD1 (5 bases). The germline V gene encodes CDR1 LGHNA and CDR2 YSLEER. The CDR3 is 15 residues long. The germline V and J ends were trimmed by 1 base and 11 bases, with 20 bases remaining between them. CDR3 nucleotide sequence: TGCGCCAGCAGCCAAGTAAGAGCGGGGACGATGGGGGCTTTCTTT. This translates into CASSQVRAGTMGAFF.

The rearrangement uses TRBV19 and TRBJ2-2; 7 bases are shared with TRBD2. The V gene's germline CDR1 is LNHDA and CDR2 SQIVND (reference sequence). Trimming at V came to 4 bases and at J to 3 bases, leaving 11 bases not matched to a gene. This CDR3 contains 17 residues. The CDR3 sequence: CASSTYSGTTYTGELFF. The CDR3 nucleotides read TGTGCCAGTAGTACATATTCCGGGACTACCTACACCGGGGAGCTGTTTTTT.

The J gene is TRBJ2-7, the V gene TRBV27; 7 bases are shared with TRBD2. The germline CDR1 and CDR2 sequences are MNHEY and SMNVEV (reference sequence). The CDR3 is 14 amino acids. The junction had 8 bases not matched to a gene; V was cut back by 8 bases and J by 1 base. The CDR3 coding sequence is TGTGCCAGCTCCCCCTGGGGGGGGTCCTACGAGCAGTACTTC. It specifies CASSPWGGSYEQYF.

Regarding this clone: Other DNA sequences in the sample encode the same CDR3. The CDR3 region has the DNA TGCAGTGCTAGAGTACAAGAGACCCAGTACTTC. It is translated as CSARVQETQYF. V and J are TRBV20-1 and TRBJ2-5, with D unresolved. The CDR3 loop spans 11 amino acids. The germline V and J ends were trimmed by 1 base and 2 bases, with 2 bases remaining between them. CDR1 and CDR2 (germline): DFQATT, SNEGSKA (reference sequence).

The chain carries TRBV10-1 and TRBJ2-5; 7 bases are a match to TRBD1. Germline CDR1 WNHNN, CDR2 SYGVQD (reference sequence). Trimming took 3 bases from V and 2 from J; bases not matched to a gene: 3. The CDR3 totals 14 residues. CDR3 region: CASSDGRGQETQYF. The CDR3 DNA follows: TGCGCCAGCAGTGATGGCAGGGGGCAAGAGACCCAGTACTTC.

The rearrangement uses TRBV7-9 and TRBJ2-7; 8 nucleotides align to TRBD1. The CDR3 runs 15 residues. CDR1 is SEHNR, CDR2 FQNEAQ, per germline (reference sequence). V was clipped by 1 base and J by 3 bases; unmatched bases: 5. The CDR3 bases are TGTGCCAGCAGCTTAGTCACAGGGGGTGACTACGAGCAGTACTTC. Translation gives CASSLVTGGDYEQYF.

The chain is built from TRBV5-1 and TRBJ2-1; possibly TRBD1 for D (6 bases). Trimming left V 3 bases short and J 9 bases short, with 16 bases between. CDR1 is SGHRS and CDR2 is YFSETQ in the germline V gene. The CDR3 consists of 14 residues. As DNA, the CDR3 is TGCGCCAGCAGCTGGGACACCCACGGTGGTGAGCAGTTCTTC. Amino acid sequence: CASSWDTHGGEQFF.

CDR3 in amino acids: CASSSGLAGDPRSSYNEQFF. In DNA form, the CDR3 reads TGTGCCAGCAGTTCAGGACTAGCGGGGGACCCTAGGAGCTCCTACAATGAGCAGTTCTTC. The rearrangement uses TRBV27 and TRBJ2-1; 13 bases are a match to TRBD2. Germline-derived CDR1 and CDR2 are MNHEY and SMNVEV (reference sequence). V was pared by 4 bases and J by 0 bases, with 12 bases of the junction left unmatched. The length of the CDR3 is 20 residues.

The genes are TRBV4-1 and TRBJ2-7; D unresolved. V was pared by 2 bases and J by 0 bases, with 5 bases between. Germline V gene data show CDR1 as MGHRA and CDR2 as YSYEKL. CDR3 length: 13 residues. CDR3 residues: CASSQTSSYEQYF. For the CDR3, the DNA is TGCGCCAGCAGCCAAACTTCCTCCTACGAGCAGTACTTC.

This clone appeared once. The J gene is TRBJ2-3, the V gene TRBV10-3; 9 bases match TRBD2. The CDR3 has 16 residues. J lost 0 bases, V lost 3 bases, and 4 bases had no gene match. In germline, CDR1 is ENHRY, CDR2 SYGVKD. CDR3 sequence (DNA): TGTGCCATCAGTGATTTACTAGCGGGTAGCACAGATACGCAGTATTTT. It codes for CAISDLLAGSTDTQYF.

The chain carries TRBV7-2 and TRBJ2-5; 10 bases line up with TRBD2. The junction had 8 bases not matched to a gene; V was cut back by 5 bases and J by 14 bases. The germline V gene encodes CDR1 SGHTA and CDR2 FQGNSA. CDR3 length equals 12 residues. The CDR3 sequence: CASSVSGGLYYF. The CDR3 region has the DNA TGTGCCAGCAGCGTTAGCGGGGGGTTGTATTACTTC.

CDR3 region: CASSQGRGERNTIYF. CDR3 bases: TGTGCCAGCAGCCAGGGGAGGGGGGAGAGAAACACCATATATTTT. The chain uses TRBV7-8 and TRBJ1-3; TRBD1 might be the D (6 bases). This CDR3 is 15 amino acids long. Germline CDR1 SGHVS, CDR2 FQNEAQ. Trimming cost V 5 bases and J 5 bases, with 16 bases left between them.

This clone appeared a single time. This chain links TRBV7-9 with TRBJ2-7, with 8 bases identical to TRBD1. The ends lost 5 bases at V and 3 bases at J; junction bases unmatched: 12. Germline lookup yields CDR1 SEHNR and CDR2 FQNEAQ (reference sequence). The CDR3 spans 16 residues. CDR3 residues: CASSRAGTGTRYEQYF. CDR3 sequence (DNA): TGTGCCAGCAGCAGAGCTGGGACAGGAACCCGCTACGAGCAGTACTTC.

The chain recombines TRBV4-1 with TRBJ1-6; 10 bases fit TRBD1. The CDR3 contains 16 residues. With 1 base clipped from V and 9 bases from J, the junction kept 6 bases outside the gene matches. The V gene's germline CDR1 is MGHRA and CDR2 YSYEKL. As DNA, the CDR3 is TGCGCCAGCAGCCAAGCCCGGGACAGGGGCACTTCACCCCTCCACTTT. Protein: CASSQARDRGTSPLHF.

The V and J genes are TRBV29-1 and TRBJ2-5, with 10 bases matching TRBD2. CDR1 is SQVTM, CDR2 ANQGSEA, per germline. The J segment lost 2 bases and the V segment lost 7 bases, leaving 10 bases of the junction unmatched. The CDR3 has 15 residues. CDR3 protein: CSANKGSGGQETQYF. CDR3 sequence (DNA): TGCAGCGCCAATAAGGGTAGCGGGGGGCAAGAGACCCAGTACTTC.

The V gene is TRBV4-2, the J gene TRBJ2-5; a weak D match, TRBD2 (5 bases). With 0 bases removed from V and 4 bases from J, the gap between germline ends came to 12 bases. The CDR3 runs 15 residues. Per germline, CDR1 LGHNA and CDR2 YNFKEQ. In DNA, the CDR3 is TGTGCCAGCAGCCAAGATCGTGAGCGGACAGAGACCCAGTACTTC. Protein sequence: CASSQDRERTETQYF.

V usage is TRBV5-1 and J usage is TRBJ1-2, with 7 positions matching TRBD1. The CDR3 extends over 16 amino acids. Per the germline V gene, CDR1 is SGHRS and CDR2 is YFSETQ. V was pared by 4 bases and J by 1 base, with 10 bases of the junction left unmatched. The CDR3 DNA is TGCGCCAGCAGCCCCCTCCGGGACAGTGGTAACTATGGCTACACCTTC. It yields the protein CASSPLRDSGNYGYTF.

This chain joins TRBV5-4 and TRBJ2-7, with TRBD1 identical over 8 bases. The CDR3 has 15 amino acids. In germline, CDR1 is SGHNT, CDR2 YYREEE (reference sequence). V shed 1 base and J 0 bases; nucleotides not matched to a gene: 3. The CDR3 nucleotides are TGTGCCAGCAGCTTGCGGACAGGGAGCTCCTACGAGCAGTACTTC. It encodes CASSLRTGSSYEQYF.

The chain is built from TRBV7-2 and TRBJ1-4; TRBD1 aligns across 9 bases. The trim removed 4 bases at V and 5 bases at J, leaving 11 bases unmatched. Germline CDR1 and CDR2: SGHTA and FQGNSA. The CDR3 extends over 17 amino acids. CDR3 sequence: CASSSGTGIIWNEKLFF. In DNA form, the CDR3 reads TGTGCCAGCAGCTCCGGGACAGGGATTATTTGGAATGAAAAACTGTTTTTT.

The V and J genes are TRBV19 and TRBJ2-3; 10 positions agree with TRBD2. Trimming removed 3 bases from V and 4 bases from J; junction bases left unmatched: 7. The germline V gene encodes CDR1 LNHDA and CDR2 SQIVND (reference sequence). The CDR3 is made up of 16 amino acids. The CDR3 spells CASSIGAGGLADTQYF. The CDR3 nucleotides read TGTGCCAGTAGTATTGGAGCGGGGGGGCTGGCAGATACGCAGTATTTT.

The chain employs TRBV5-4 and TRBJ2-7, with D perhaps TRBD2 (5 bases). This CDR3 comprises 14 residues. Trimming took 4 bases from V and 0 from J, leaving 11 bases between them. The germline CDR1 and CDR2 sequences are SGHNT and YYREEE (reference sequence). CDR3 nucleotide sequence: TGTGCCAGCAGCGAAAGAGGGAACTCCTACGAGCAGTACTTC. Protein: CASSERGNSYEQYF.